This T cell receptor beta chain comes out of a study of blood T cell repertoires in COVID-19. Study overall: Collection of acute and convalescent COVID-19 samples took place in the United States, Italy and Spain.

Measured with immunoSEQ multiplex PCR; TCRdb has only the in-frame clones, and not every one. The sample has about 180,000 clones, 80% to 90% seen once. This clonotype was obtained from a man between 70 and 80 years old with active or convalescent COVID-19. Material: peripheral blood.

The CDR3: CASSLLSGGLSGANVLTF. The CDR3 DNA sequence: TGTGCCAGCAGTTTATTATCGGGTGGCCTCTCTGGGGCCAACGTCCTGACTTTC. The chain links TRBV27 to TRBJ2-6; D gene ambiguous. Germline CDR1 is MNHEY and CDR2 is SMNVEV (reference sequence). Trimming removed 1 base from V and 0 bases from J, with 13 bases in between. The CDR3 is made up of 18 amino acids.